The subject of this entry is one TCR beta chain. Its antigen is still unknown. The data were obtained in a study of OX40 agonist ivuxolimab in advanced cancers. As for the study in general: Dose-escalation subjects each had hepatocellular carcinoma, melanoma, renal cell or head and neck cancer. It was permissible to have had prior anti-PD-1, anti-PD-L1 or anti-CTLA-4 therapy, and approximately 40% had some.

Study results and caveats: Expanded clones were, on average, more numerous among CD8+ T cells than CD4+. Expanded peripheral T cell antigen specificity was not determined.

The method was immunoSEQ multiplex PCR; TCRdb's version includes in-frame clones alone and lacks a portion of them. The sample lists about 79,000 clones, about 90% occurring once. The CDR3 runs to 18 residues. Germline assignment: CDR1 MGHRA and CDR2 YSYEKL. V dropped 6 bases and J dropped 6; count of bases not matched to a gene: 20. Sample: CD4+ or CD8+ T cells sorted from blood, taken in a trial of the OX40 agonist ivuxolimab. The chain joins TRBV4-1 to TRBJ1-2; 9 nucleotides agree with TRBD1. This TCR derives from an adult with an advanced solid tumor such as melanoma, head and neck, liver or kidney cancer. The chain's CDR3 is CASRGRGTGRSSQDGYTF. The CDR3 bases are TGCGCCAGCAGGGGCAGAGGGACAGGGAGGTCTTCTCAGGATGGCTACACCTTC.